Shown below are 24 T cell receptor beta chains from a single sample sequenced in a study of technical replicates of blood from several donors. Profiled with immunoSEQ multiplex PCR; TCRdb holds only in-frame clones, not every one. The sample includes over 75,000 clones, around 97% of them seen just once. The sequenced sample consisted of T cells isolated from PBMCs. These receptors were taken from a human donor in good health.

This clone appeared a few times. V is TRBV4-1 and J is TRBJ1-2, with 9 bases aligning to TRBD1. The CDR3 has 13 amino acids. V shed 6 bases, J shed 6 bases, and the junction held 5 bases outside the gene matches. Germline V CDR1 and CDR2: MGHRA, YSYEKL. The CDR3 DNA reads TGCGCCAGCAGGCGGGACAGGGATAATGGCTACACCTTC. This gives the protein CASRRDRDNGYTF.

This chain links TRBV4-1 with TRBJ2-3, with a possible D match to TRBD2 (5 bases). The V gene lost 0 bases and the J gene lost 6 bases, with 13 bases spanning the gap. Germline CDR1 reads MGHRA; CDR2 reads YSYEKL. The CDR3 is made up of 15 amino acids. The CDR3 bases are TGCGCCAGCAGCCAAGAATCTCTCCGGAGGGATACGCAGTATTTT. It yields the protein CASSQESLRRDTQYF.

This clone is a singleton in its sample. The CDR3, as DNA: TGTGCCATCAGTGATAATCCTACGAACCAAGAGACCCAGTACTTC. Encoded protein: CAISDNPTNQETQYF. The rearrangement links TRBV10-3 to TRBJ2-5; D is unresolved. Looked up from germline, CDR1 is ENHRY and CDR2 is SYGVKD. Trimming removed 3 bases at V and 0 bases at J, with 11 bases between. The CDR3 has 15 residues.

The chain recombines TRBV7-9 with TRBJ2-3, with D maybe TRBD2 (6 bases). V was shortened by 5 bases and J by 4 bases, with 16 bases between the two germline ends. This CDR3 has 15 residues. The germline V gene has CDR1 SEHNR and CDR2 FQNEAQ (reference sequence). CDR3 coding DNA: TGTGCCAGCAGCCTCGACGGGAGAGTGGCAGATACGCAGTATTTT. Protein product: CASSLDGRVADTQYF.

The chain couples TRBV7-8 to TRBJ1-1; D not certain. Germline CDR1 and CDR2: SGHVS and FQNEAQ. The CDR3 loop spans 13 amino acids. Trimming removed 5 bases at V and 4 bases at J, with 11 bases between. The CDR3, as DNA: TGTGCCAGCAGCGTCACGCGGAGCACTGAAGCTTTCTTT. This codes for CASSVTRSTEAFF.

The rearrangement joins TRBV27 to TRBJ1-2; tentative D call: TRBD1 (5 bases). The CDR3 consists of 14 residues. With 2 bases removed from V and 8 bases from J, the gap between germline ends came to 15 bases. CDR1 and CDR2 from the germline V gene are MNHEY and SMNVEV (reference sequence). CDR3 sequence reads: CASSLGEGLYGYTF. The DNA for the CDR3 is TGTGCCAGCAGTTTAGGGGAGGGGCTCTACGGCTACACCTTC.

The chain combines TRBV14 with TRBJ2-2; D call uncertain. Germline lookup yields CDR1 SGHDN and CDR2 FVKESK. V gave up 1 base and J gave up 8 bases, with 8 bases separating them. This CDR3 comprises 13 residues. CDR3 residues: CASSQGFQGELFF. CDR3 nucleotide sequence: TGTGCCAGCAGCCAAGGTTTCCAGGGGGAGCTGTTTTTT.

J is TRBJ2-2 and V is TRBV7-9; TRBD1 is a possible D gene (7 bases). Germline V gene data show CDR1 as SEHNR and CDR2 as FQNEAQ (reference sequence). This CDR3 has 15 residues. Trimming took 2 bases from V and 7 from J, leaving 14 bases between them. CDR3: CASSLPRGEFGELFF. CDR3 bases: TGTGCCAGCAGCTTACCCAGGGGGGAATTCGGGGAGCTGTTTTTT.

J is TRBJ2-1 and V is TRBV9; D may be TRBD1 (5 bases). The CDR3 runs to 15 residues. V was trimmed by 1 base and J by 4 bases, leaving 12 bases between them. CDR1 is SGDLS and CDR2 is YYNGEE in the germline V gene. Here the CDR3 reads CASSVLDRLYNEQFF. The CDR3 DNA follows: TGTGCCAGCAGCGTATTAGACAGACTTTACAATGAGCAGTTCTTC. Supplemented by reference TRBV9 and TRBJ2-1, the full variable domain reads DSGVTQTPKHLITATGQRVTLRCSPRSGDLSVYWYQQSLDQGLQFLIQYYNGEERAKGNILERFSAQQFPDLHSELNLSSLELGDSALYFCASSVLDRLYNEQFFGPGTRLTVL.

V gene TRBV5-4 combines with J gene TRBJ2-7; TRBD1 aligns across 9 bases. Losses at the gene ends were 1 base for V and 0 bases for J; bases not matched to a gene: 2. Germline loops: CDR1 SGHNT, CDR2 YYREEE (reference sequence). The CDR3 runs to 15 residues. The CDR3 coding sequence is TGTGCCAGCAGCTTGAAGGGACAGGGCTCCTACGAGCAGTACTTC. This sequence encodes CASSLKGQGSYEQYF.

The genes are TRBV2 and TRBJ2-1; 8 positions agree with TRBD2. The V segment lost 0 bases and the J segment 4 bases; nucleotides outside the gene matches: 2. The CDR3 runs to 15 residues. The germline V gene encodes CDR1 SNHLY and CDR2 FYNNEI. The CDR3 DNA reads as TGTGCCAGCAGTGAAGCTAGCGGGATTTACAATGAGCAGTTCTTC. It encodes CASSEASGIYNEQFF.

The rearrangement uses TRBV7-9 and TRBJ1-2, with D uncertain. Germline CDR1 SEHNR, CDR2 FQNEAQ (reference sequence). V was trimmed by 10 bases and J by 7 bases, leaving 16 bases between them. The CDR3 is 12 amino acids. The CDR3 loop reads CAITLGVAGYTF. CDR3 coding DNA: TGTGCCATTACGCTCGGGGTGGCTGGCTACACCTTC. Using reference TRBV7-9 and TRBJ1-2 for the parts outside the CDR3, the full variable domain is DTGVSQNPRHKITKRGQNVTFRCDPISEHNRLYWYRQTLGQGPEFLTYFQNEAQLEKSRLLSDRFSAERPKGSFSTLEIQRTEQGDSAMYLCAITLGVAGYTFGSGTRLTVV.

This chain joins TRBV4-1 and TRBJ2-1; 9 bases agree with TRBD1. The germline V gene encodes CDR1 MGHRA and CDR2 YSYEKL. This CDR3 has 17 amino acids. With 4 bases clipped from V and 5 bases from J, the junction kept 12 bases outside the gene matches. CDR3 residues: CASSPRPRDRVHNEQFF. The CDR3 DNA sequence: TGCGCCAGCAGCCCAAGACCCAGGGACAGGGTCCACAATGAGCAGTTCTTC.

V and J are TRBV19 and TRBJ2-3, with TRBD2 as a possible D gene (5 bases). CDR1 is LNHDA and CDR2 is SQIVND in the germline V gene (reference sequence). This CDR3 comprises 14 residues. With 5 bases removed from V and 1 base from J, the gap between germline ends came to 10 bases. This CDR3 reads CASSVGRGTDTQYF. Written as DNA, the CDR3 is TGTGCCAGTAGTGTAGGGCGGGGCACAGATACGCAGTATTTT.

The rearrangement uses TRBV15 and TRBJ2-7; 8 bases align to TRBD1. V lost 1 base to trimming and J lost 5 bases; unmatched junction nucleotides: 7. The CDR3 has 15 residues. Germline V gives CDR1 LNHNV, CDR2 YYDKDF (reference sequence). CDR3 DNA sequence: TGTGCCACCAGCAGAGCCTTACAGGGGGGCGACGAGCAGTACTTC. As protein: CATSRALQGGDEQYF.

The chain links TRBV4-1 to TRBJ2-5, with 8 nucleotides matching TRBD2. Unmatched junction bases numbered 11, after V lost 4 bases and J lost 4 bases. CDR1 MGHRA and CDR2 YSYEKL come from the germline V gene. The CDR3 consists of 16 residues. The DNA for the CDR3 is TGCGCCAGCAGCCCCAACGAGCGGGAGTTCGGAGAGACCCAGTACTTC. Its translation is CASSPNEREFGETQYF.

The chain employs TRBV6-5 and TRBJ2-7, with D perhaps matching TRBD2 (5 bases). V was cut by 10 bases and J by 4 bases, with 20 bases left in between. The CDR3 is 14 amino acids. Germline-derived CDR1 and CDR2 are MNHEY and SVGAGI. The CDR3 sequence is CATTESMERYEQYF. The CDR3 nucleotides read TGTGCCACCACAGAGTCCATGGAGCGGTACGAGCAGTACTTC.

The CDR3: CATHKGGRGVRETQYF. The CDR3 nucleotides read TGTGCCACCCATAAAGGGGGGCGGGGGGTTAGGGAGACCCAGTACTTC. The V and J genes are TRBV6-6 and TRBJ2-5; TRBD2 matches 8 bases. Germline V gene sequence: CDR1 MNHNY, CDR2 SVGAGI (reference sequence). With 10 bases clipped from V and 5 bases from J, the junction kept 18 bases outside the gene matches. This CDR3 comprises 16 residues.

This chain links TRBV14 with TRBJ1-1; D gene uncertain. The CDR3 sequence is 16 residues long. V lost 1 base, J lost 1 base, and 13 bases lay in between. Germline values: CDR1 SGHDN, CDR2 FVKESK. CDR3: CASSQAPGEGNTEAFF. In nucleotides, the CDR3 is TGTGCCAGCAGCCAAGCACCCGGGGAGGGGAACACTGAAGCTTTCTTT.

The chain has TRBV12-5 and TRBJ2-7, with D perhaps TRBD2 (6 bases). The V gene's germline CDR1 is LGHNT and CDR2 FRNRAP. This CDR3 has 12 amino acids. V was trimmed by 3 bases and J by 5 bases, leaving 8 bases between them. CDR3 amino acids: CASGLGEDEQYF. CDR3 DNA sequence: TGTGCTAGTGGTTTAGGGGAGGACGAGCAGTACTTC.

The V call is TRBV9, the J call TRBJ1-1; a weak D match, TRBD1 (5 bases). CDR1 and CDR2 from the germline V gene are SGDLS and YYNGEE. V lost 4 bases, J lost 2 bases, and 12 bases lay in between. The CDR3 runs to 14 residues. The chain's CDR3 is CASSQLTVNTEAFF. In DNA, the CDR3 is TGTGCCAGCAGCCAATTGACAGTTAACACTGAAGCTTTCTTT.

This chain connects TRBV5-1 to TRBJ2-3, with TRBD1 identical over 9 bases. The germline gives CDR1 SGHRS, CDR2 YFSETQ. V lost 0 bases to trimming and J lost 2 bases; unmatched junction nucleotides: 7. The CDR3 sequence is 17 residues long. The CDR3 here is CASSLAGTGWDTDTQYF. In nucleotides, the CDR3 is TGCGCCAGCAGCTTGGCCGGGACAGGGTGGGACACAGATACGCAGTATTTT.

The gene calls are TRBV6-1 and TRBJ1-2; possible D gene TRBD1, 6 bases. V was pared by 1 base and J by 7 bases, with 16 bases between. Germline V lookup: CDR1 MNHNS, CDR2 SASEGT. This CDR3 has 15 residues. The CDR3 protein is CASSEVGGQKGGYTF. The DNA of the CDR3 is TGTGCCAGCAGTGAAGTTGGTGGACAGAAGGGTGGCTACACCTTC.

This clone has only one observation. The CDR3 sequence: CASSWTTGTTNEQFF. The DNA of the CDR3 is TGCGCCAGCAGCTGGACAACCGGGACAACCAATGAGCAGTTCTTC. V and J are TRBV5-1 and TRBJ2-1; tentative D call: TRBD1 (6 bases). This CDR3 has 15 residues. The germline gives CDR1 SGHRS, CDR2 YFSETQ. V dropped 3 bases and J dropped 6 bases, with 16 bases sitting between them.